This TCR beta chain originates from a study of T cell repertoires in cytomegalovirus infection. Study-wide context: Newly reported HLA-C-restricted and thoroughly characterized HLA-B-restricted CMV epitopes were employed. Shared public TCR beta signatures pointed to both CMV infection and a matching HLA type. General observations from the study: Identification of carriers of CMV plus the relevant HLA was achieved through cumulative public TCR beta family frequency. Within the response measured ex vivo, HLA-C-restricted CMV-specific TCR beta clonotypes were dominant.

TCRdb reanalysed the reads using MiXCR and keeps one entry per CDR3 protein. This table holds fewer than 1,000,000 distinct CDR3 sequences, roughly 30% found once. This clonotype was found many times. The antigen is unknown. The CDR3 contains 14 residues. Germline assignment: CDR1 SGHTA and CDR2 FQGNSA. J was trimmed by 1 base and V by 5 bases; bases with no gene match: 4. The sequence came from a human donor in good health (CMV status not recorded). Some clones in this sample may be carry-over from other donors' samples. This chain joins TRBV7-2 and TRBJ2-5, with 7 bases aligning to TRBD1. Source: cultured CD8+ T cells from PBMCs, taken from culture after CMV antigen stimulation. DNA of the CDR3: TGTGCCAGCAGCCCCCGGGACAGCCAAGAGACCCAGTACTTC. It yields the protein CASSPRDSQETQYF.